These 14 T cell receptor beta chains came from one sample sequenced in a study of TIL therapy for anti-PD-1-resistant metastatic lung cancer (dated by TCRdb to the early 2020s). TCR beta CDR3 regions were amplified from genomic DNA with the immunoSEQ v3 hsTCRB kit using bias-controlled multiplex PCR. This is the immuneACCESS table as TCRdb keeps it, with only in-frame sequences that have V and J called. A part of the clones is gone; compared with another copy, unresolved V genes explain less than half, and the rest is unexplained. The sample contains 55,000 to 65,000 clones, roughly 70% of them found a single time. Less than 2% of the sample belongs to the ten largest clones. What the time point label conveys for this sample: pre-treatment sample, taken before nivolumab and TIL therapy. The material sequenced was blood, taken at baseline. These receptors originate from a person aged 25 to 85 with non-small cell lung cancer.

The chain carries TRBV7-2 and TRBJ2-7; 11 positions match TRBD2. Germline V gene data show CDR1 as SGHTA and CDR2 as FQGNSA. CDR3 length: 16 residues. The V segment lost 1 base and the J segment 2 bases; nucleotides outside the gene matches: 4. For the CDR3, the DNA is TGTGCCAGCAGCTTAGTGGGGGGACTAGCGGCCTACGAGCAGTACTTC. This encodes CASSLVGGLAAYEQYF.

For this clone: One end of the junction fails to match germline, which may point to a read error. The chain carries TRBV6-1 and TRBJ2-7, with 7 positions matching TRBD1. Germline CDR1 is MNHNS and CDR2 is SASEGT. The CDR3 sequence is 14 residues long. CDR3 DNA sequence: TGTGCCAGCATTGAACAGGGGCTTCTCTACGAGCAGTACTTC. Protein sequence: CASIEQGLLYEQYF.

This chain connects TRBV19 to TRBJ2-1; possibly TRBD2 for D (7 bases). V lost 6 bases and J lost 4, with 22 bases in between. The CDR3 length is 17 residues. The germline V gene encodes CDR1 LNHDA and CDR2 SQIVND (reference sequence). The CDR3 coding sequence is TGTGCCAGTAGCCCCATCGGCGGGGGCGGAAAGTACAATGAGCAGTTCTTC. Translation: CASSPIGGGGKYNEQFF.

This clone was found a few times. The rearrangement links TRBV28 to TRBJ2-7; the D gene is possibly TRBD1 (5 bases). This CDR3 comprises 15 residues. The V gene's germline CDR1 is MDHEN and CDR2 SYDVKM. Trimming took 3 bases from V and 5 from J, leaving 17 bases between them. In DNA form, the CDR3 reads TGTGCCAGCAGTTTGGGGCTGAAGGGTTTTAACGAGCAGTACTTC. This encodes CASSLGLKGFNEQYF.

The rearrangement joins TRBV7-8 to TRBJ2-1; 10 bases are shared with TRBD2. After removal of 2 bases from V and 7 bases from J, the junction contained 14 bases not matched to a gene. The CDR3 extends over 18 amino acids. Germline CDR1 SGHVS, CDR2 FQNEAQ. The CDR3 spells CASSLPRRLAGLSNEQFF. CDR3 DNA: TGTGCCAGCAGCTTACCCCGACGACTAGCGGGTCTGTCGAATGAGCAGTTCTTC.

This clone has only a few counts. CDR3 sequence (DNA): TGCGCCAGCAGCTCTGGACAGGATGGTCGCGGCTACACCTTC. Encoded protein: CASSSGQDGRGYTF. The chain uses TRBV5-1 and TRBJ1-2, with 7 bases matching TRBD1. J lost 8 bases, V lost 3 bases, and 10 bases had no gene match. This CDR3 comprises 14 residues. Germline CDR1 is SGHRS and CDR2 is YFSETQ.

The chain links TRBV29-1 to TRBJ2-2, with 9 bases identical to TRBD1. Losses at the gene ends were 6 bases for V and 7 bases for J; bases not matched to a gene: 9. CDR3 length equals 14 residues. CDR1 and CDR2 from the germline V gene are SQVTM and ANQGSEA. The CDR3 DNA follows: TGCAGCGTCGACTTACAGGGGGCGGGCGGGGAGCTGTTTTTT. Encoded protein: CSVDLQGAGGELFF.

The rearrangement links TRBV7-9 to TRBJ2-3, with D unresolved. The V gene's germline CDR1 is SEHNR and CDR2 FQNEAQ (reference sequence). The CDR3 is 13 amino acids. V lost 1 base and J lost 4, with 6 bases in between. The CDR3 coding sequence is TGTGCCAGCAGCTTAGGCGGATCAGATACGCAGTATTTT. Amino acid sequence: CASSLGGSDTQYF. The variable domain in full, with the rest retrieved from reference TRBV7-9 and TRBJ2-3, is DTGVSQNPRHKITKRGQNVTFRCDPISEHNRLYWYRQTLGQGPEFLTYFQNEAQLEKSRLLSDRFSAERPKGSFSTLEIQRTEQGDSAMYLCASSLGGSDTQYFGPGTRLTVL.

This clone was counted only a few times. This chain links TRBV6-4 with TRBJ1-2, with D possibly matching TRBD1 (6 bases). V lost 5 bases, J lost 2 bases, and 9 bases lay in between. The length of the CDR3 is 13 residues. Germline V CDR1 and CDR2: MRHNA, SNTAGT. The CDR3 is CASSPTGNYGYTF. In DNA, the CDR3 is TGTGCCAGCAGTCCTACAGGGAACTATGGCTACACCTTC.

The chain uses TRBV4-2 and TRBJ2-7, with no clear D. The germline gives CDR1 LGHNA, CDR2 YNFKEQ. This CDR3 contains 15 residues. The ends were cut back, 1 base at V and 2 bases at J, with 12 bases in the middle. CDR3 protein: CASSQANEVPYEQYF. The CDR3 coding sequence is TGTGCCAGCAGCCAAGCTAACGAGGTGCCCTACGAGCAGTACTTC.

The chain employs TRBV29-1 and TRBJ1-3; possible D gene TRBD1, 6 bases. Germline assignment: CDR1 SQVTM and CDR2 ANQGSEA. V lost 6 bases and J 0 bases, leaving 15 bases between the germline ends. The CDR3 runs 15 residues. This CDR3 reads CSVLDSQTSGNTIYF. CDR3 sequence (DNA): TGCAGCGTCCTGGACAGTCAAACCTCTGGAAACACCATATATTTT.

V usage is TRBV7-2 and J usage is TRBJ2-4; TRBD1 or TRBD2 may be the D gene (5 bases each). Between the trimmed V and J ends, which lost 1 base and 8 bases, there was a span of 15 bases. Germline V CDR1 and CDR2: SGHTA, FQGNSA. The CDR3 covers 15 residues. Here the CDR3 reads CASSLDGGLGDIQYF. For the CDR3, the DNA is TGTGCCAGCAGCTTAGATGGCGGGCTGGGGGACATTCAGTACTTC.

This clone was detected a few times. The chain is built from TRBV18 and TRBJ1-5; TRBD1 aligns across 7 bases. Germline CDR1 KGHSH, CDR2 LQKENI. The CDR3 spans 13 residues. V shed 9 bases and J 5 bases; nucleotides not matched to a gene: 7. CDR3 nucleotide sequence: TGTGCCAGTCGAAGGGGGCAAGATCAGCCCCAGCATTTT. Amino acids: CASRRGQDQPQHF.

Only a few counts were recorded for this clone. The CDR3 DNA reads as TGTGCCAGCAGCTTAGAAGTCAGCTCTTCTAGCAATCAGCCCCAGCATTTT. This translates into CASSLEVSSSSNQPQHF. The V call is TRBV7-9, the J call TRBJ1-5; unclear D gene. Trimming shortened V by 1 base and J by 0 bases, and 13 bases separated the two germline ends. The CDR3 runs 17 residues. Germline V CDR1 and CDR2: SEHNR, FQNEAQ (reference sequence).